Presented here are 14 T cell receptor beta chains from one specimen sequenced in a study of early T cells in non-severe SARS-CoV-2 infection (dated by TCRdb to about 2021). The library was generated by 5' RACE. The sequencing machine was a NextSeq 500. In TCRdb, the public reads were trimmed at Q25 with fastp and aligned with MiXCR, with productive beta chains retained. Under each unique CDR3 protein, matching rows form one entry showing the most common genes and DNA. The sample table lists around 30,000 distinct CDR3 sequences, 9.5% to 10% of them with a count of one. The ten biggest clones cover about 13% of the sample. Sample: whole blood. These receptors came from an adult who was a healthcare worker with PCR-confirmed SARS-CoV-2 infection or an uninfected control (not recorded which).

The gene calls are TRBV10-3 and TRBJ2-1, with D hard to call. Germline CDR1 is ENHRY and CDR2 is SYGVKD. The CDR3 has 12 amino acids. Trimming removed 2 bases from V and 7 bases from J, with 6 bases in between. The CDR3 sequence: CAISEARNEQFF. The CDR3 DNA follows: TGTGCCATCAGTGAGGCAAGAAATGAGCAGTTCTTC.

This clonotype was counted many times. J is TRBJ2-5 and V is TRBV7-2, with TRBD2 identical over 12 bases. Unmatched junction bases numbered 4, after V lost 7 bases and J lost 4 bases. The length of the CDR3 is 14 residues. The germline CDR1 and CDR2 sequences are SGHTA and FQGNSA. CDR3 sequence reads: CASTPTSGGETQYF. CDR3 DNA sequence: TGTGCCAGCACCCCGACTAGCGGGGGAGAGACCCAGTACTTC. The variable domain in full, completed from reference TRBV7-2 and TRBJ2-5, reads GAGVSQSPSNKVTEKGKDVELRCDPISGHTALYWYRQSLGQGLEFLIYFQGNSAPDKSGLPSDRFSAERTGGSVSTLTIQRTQQEDSAVYLCASTPTSGGETQYFGPGTRLLVL.

This clonotype has at least ten counts. This rearrangement joins TRBV6-6 to TRBJ1-2; 8 nucleotides match TRBD1. The V gene's germline CDR1 is MNHNY and CDR2 SVGAGI (reference sequence). There are 14 residues in the CDR3. The V and J ends lost 4 bases and 2 bases, in that order; junction bases with no gene match: 3. Here the CDR3 reads CASSLTGANYGYTF. CDR3 bases: TGTGCCAGCAGTTTGACAGGGGCAAACTATGGCTACACCTTC.

This clonotype was detected ten times or more. The V call is TRBV4-3, the J call TRBJ2-7; D unresolved. The germline gives CDR1 LGHNA, CDR2 YSLEER. The CDR3 has 13 residues. Trimming pared 0 bases from V and 3 bases from J, leaving 6 bases between. DNA of the CDR3: TGCGCCAGCAGCCAAGATACGCGCTACGAGCAGTACTTC. This codes for CASSQDTRYEQYF.

This clonotype appeared many times. This chain connects TRBV7-2 to TRBJ1-5; D unresolved. V lost 6 bases and J lost 0, with 3 bases in between. The CDR3 covers 12 residues. Germline V CDR1 and CDR2: SGHTA, FQGNSA. CDR3 amino acids: CASSISNQPQHF. In DNA form, the CDR3 reads TGTGCCAGCAGTATTAGCAATCAGCCCCAGCATTTT.

This clonotype showed up just once. Given a much more abundant clone one base away, this may be a read error. The rearrangement joins TRBV6-2 or TRBV6-3 to TRBJ2-1; D remains unclear. The CDR3 spans 17 residues. Germline lookup yields CDR1 MNHEY and CDR2 SVGEGT. The CDR3 nucleotides read TGTACCAGCAGTTACCCTAGACTCCCCAGCTCCTACAATGAGCAGTTCTTC. Amino acids: CTSSYPRLPSSYNEQFF.

The V gene is TRBV2, the J gene TRBJ2-1; D perhaps matches TRBD2 (6 bases). The V gene lost 10 bases and the J gene lost 4 bases, with 8 bases spanning the gap. This CDR3 region has 11 residues. Germline CDR1 SNHLY, CDR2 FYNNEI. The CDR3 is CATRGYNEQFF. CDR3 DNA sequence: TGTGCCACCCGGGGGTACAATGAGCAGTTCTTC.

In this sample, this clonotype turned up many times. This chain uses TRBV18 with TRBJ1-1; D might be TRBD1 (5 bases). From germline, CDR1 is KGHSH and CDR2 LQKENI. Trimming removed 8 bases at V and 0 bases at J, with 10 bases between. The CDR3 length is 13 residues. CDR3 sequence: CASKQAMNTEAFF. For the CDR3, the DNA is TGTGCCAGCAAACAGGCCATGAACACTGAAGCTTTCTTT.

The chain is built from TRBV5-6 and TRBJ2-5; possible D gene TRBD1, 7 bases. CDR1 SGHDT and CDR2 YYEEEE come from the germline V gene. The V and J ends lost 1 base and 5 bases respectively, with 12 bases between them. This CDR3 has 14 residues. CDR3 nucleotide sequence: TGTGCCAGCAGCTTGACAGGGGCGGGGGAGACCCAGTACTTC. This gives the protein CASSLTGAGETQYF.

The table lists this clonotype with many counts. The chain is built from TRBV27 and TRBJ2-2; the D is unclear. CDR3 length: 13 amino acids. The V gene lost 7 bases and the J gene lost 7 bases, with 13 bases spanning the gap. Germline CDR1 MNHEY, CDR2 SMNVEV (reference sequence). The CDR3 is CASNFQARGELFF. CDR3 nucleotide sequence: TGTGCCAGCAACTTTCAGGCCCGCGGGGAGCTGTTTTTT.

The chain uses TRBV20-1 and TRBJ2-1; tentatively, D is TRBD1 or TRBD2 (7 bases each). This CDR3 comprises 13 residues. Trimming left V 6 bases short and J 4 bases short, with 13 bases between. CDR1 is DFQATT and CDR2 is SNEGSKA in the germline V gene (reference sequence). DNA for the CDR3: TGCAGTGCGGGGACAGCGGGGTACAATGAGCAGTTCTTC. Its protein is CSAGTAGYNEQFF.

This clonotype was counted ten times or more. The rearrangement uses TRBV7-6 and TRBJ2-7; no clear D gene. Trimming shortened V by 2 bases and J by 0 bases, and 14 bases separated the two germline ends. Germline V CDR1 and CDR2: SGHVS, FNYEAQ. The CDR3 extends over 16 amino acids. CDR3 in DNA: TGTGCCAGCAGCTTATCCCCACACTTTAGCTCCTACGAGCAGTACTTC. Translated, it gives CASSLSPHFSSYEQYF.

The V call is TRBV9, the J call TRBJ1-1; D unresolved. Germline V gene lookup returns CDR1 SGDLS and CDR2 YYNGEE. Trimming cost V 0 bases and J 9 bases, with 18 bases left between them. The CDR3 length is 15 residues. The DNA of the CDR3 is TGTGCCAGCAGCGTAGAGGACCGTTTGGGCAGGCAAGCTTTCTTT. Translated, it gives CASSVEDRLGRQAFF.

This clonotype has more than one count but fewer than ten. The chain couples TRBV5-4 to TRBJ2-2; 8 nucleotides line up with TRBD1. The CDR3 sequence is 15 residues long. The V and J ends lost 4 bases and 3 bases, in that order; junction bases with no gene match: 5. The germline V gene encodes CDR1 SGHNT and CDR2 YYREEE (reference sequence). CDR3 loop: CASSPGQVDTGELFF. CDR3 nucleotides: TGTGCCAGCAGCCCGGGACAGGTAGACACCGGGGAGCTGTTTTTT. Full variable domain (outside the CDR3, taken from reference TRBV5-4 and TRBJ2-2): ETGVTQSPTHLIKTRGQQVTLRCSSQSGHNTVSWYQQALGQGPQFIFQYYREEENGRGNFPPRFSGLQFPNYSSELNVNALELDDSALYLCASSPGQVDTGELFFGEGSRLTVL.